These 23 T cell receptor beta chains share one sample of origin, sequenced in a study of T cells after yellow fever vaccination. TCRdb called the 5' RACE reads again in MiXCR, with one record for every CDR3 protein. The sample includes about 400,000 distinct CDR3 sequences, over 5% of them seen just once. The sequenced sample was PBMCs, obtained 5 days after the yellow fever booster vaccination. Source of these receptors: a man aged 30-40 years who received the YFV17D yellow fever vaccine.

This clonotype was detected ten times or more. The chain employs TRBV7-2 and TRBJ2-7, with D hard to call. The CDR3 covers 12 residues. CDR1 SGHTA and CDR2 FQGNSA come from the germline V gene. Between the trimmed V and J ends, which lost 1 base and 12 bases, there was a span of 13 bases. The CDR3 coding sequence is TGTGCCAGCAGCTTAGAATTATTGGGTCTGTACTTC. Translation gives CASSLELLGLYF.

CDR3 protein: CASSDDRANSPLHF. For the CDR3, the DNA is TGCGCCAGCAGCGACGACAGGGCTAATTCACCCCTCCACTTT. The chain has TRBV5-1 and TRBJ1-6; TRBD1 matches at 7 bases. V dropped 4 bases and J dropped 6; count of bases not matched to a gene: 4. The CDR3 consists of 14 residues. Germline V gives CDR1 SGHRS, CDR2 YFSETQ.

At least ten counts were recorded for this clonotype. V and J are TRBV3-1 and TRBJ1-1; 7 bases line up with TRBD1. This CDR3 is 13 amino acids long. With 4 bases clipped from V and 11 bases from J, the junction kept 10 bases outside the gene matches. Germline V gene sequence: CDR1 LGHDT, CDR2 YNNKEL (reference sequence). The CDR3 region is CASSLRQGSWAFF. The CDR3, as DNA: TGTGCCAGCAGCCTTCGACAGGGCTCTTGGGCTTTCTTT.

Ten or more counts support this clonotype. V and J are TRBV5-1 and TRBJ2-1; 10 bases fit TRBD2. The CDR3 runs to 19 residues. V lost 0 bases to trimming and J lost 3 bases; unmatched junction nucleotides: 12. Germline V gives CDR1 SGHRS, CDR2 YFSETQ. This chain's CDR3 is CASSLGTMKREGLYNEQFF. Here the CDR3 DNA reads TGCGCCAGCAGCTTGGGTACAATGAAGCGGGAGGGCCTCTACAATGAGCAGTTCTTC.

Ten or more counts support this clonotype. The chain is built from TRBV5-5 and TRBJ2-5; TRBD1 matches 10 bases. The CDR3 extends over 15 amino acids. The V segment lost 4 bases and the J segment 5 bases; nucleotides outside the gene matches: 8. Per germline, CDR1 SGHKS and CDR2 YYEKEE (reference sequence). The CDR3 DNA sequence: TGTGCCAGCAGCGGGGACAGGGGCCGAGGGGAGACCCAGTACTTC. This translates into CASSGDRGRGETQYF.

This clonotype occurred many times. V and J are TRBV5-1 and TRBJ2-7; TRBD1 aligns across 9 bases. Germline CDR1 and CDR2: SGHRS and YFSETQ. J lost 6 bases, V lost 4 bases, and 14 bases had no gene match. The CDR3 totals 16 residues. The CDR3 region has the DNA TGCGCCAGCAGCCTAACCGGGACAGGGATCCCTCTCGAGCAGTACTTC. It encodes CASSLTGTGIPLEQYF.

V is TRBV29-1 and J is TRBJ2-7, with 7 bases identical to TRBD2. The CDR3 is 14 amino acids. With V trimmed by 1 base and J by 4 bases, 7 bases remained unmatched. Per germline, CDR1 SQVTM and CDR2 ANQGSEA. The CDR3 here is CSVEGAGQEYEQYF. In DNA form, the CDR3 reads TGCAGCGTTGAAGGAGCGGGGCAGGAGTACGAGCAGTACTTC.

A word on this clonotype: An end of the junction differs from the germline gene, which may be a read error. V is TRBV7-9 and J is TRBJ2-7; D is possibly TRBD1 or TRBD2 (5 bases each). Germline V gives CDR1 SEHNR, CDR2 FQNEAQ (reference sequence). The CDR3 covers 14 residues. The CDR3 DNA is TGTGCCAGCAGCTCGGGGACGGTCTCCAACGAGCAGTACTTC. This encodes CASSSGTVSNEQYF.

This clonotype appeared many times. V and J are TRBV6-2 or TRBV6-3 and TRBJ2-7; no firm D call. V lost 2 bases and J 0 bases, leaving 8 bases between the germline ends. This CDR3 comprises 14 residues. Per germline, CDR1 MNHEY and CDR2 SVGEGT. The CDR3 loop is CASSYDSPSYEQYF. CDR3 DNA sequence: TGTGCCAGCAGTTACGACTCCCCCTCCTACGAGCAGTACTTC.

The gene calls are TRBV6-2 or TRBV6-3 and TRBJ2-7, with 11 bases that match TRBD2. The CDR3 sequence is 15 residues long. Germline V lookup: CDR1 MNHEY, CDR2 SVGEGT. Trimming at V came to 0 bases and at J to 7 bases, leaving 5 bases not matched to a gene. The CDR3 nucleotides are TGTGCCAGCAGTTACTCCCTAGCGGGAGGAAAGGAGCAGTACTTC. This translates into CASSYSLAGGKEQYF.

The CDR3 sequence: CASSPRGGGDTQYF. CDR3 coding DNA: TGTGCCAGCAGCCCCAGGGGGGGGGGAGATACGCAGTATTTT. This chain connects TRBV7-8 to TRBJ2-3, with D perhaps matching TRBD1 or TRBD2 (7 bases each). The CDR3 is 14 residues long. CDR1 is SGHVS and CDR2 is FQNEAQ in the germline V gene. Trimming took 5 bases from V and 5 from J, leaving 14 bases between them.

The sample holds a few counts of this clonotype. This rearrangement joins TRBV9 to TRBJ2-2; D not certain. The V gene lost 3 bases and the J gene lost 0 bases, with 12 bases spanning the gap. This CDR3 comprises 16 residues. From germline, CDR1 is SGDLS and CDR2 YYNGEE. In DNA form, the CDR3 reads TGTGCCAGCAGCGCAGAGTCGGTCACGAACACCGGGGAGCTGTTTTTT. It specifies CASSAESVTNTGELFF.

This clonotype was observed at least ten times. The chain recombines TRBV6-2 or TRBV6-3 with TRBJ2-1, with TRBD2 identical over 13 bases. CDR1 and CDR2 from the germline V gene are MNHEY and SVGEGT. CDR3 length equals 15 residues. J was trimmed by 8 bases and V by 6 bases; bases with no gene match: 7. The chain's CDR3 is CASRRTSGSFDEQFF. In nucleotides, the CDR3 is TGTGCCAGCAGGAGGACTAGCGGGAGTTTCGATGAGCAGTTCTTC.

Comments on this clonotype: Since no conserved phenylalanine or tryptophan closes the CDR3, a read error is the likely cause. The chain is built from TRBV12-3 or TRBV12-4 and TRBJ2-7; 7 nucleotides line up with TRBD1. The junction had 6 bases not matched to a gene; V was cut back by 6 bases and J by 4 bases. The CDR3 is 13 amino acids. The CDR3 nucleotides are TGTGCCAGCAGCCAAGACAGGGCTTACGAGCAGTACCTC. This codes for CASSQDRAYEQYL.

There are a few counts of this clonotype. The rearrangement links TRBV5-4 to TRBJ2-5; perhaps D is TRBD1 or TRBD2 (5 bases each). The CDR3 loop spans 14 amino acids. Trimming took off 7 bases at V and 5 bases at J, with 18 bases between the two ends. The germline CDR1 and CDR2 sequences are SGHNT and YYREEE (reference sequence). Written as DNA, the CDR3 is TGTGCCAGCTCCCAGACTGGGACGGGGGAGACCCAGTACTTC. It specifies CASSQTGTGETQYF.

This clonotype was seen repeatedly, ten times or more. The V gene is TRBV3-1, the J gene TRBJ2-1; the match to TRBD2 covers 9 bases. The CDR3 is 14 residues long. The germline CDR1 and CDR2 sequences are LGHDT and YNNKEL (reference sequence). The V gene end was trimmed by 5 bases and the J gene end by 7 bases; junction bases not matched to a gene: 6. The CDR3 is CASSYGTSNNEQFF. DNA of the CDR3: TGTGCCAGCAGCTATGGGACTAGCAATAATGAGCAGTTCTTC.

This chain's CDR3 is CSALVGGTDTQYF. Here the CDR3 DNA reads TGCAGTGCTCTGGTAGGGGGCACAGATACGCAGTATTTT. J is TRBJ2-3 and V is TRBV20-1; D perhaps matches TRBD1 (5 bases). The CDR3 extends over 13 amino acids. Germline CDR1 reads DFQATT; CDR2 reads SNEGSKA (reference sequence). V gave up 5 bases and J gave up 1 base, with 10 bases separating them.

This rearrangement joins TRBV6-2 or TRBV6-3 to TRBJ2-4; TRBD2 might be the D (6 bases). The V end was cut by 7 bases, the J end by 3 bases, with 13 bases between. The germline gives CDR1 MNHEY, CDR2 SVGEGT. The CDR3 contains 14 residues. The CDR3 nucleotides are TGTGCCAGCAACGGGGACTTACTCAAAAACATTCAGTACTTC. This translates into CASNGDLLKNIQYF.

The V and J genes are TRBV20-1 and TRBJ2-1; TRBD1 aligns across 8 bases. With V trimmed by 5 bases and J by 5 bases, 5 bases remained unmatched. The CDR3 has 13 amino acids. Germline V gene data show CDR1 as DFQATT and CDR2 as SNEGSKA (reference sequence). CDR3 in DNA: TGCAGTGCTGCAGGGACAGGACACAATGAGCAGTTCTTC. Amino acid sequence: CSAAGTGHNEQFF.

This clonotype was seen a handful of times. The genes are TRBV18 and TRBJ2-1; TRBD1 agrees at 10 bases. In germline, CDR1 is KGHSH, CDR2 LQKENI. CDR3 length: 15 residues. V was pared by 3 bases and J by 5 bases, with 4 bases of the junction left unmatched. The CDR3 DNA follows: TGTGCCAGCTCACCGGACAGGGGGTCTAACAATGAGCAGTTCTTC. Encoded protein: CASSPDRGSNNEQFF.

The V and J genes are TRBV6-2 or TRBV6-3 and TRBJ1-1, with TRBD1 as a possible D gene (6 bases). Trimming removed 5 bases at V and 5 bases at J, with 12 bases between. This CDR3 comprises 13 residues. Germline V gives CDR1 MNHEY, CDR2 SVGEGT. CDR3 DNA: TGTGCCAGCAGTACAGGGAGAGGGACTGAAGCTTTCTTT. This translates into CASSTGRGTEAFF.

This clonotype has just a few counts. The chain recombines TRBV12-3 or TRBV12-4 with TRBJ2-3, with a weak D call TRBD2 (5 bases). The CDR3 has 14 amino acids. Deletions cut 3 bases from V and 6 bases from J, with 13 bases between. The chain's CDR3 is CASSFAASRDTQYF. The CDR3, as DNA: TGTGCCAGCAGTTTTGCGGCTAGCCGTGATACGCAGTATTTT.

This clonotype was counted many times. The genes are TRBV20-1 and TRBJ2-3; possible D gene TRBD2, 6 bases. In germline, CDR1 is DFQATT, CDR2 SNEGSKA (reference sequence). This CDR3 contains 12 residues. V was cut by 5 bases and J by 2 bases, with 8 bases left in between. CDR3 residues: CSASGVTDTQYF. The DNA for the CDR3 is TGCAGTGCTTCGGGAGTCACAGATACGCAGTATTTT.